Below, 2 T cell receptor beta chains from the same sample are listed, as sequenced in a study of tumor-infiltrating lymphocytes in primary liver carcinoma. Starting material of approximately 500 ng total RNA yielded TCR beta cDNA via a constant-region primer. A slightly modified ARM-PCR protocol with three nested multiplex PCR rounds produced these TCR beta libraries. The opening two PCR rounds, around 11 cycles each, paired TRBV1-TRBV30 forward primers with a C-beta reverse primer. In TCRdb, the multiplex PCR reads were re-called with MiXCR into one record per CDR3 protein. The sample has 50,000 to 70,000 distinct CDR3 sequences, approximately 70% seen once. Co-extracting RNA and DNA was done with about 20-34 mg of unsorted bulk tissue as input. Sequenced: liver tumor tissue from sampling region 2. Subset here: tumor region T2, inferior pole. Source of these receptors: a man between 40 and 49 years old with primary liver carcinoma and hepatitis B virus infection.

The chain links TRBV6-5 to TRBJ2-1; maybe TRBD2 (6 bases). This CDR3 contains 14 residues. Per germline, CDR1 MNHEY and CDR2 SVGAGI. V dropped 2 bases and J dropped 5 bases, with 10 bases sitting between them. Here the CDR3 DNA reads TGTGCCAGCAGTTACCTCACGGGGGACAATGAGCAGTTCTTC. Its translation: CASSYLTGDNEQFF.

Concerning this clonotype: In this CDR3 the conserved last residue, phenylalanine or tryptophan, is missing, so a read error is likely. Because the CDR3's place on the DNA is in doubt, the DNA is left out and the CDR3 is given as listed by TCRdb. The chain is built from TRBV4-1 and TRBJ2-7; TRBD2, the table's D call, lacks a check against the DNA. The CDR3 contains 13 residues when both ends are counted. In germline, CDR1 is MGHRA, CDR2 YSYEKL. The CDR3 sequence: CGSSPGRCYEQCL.